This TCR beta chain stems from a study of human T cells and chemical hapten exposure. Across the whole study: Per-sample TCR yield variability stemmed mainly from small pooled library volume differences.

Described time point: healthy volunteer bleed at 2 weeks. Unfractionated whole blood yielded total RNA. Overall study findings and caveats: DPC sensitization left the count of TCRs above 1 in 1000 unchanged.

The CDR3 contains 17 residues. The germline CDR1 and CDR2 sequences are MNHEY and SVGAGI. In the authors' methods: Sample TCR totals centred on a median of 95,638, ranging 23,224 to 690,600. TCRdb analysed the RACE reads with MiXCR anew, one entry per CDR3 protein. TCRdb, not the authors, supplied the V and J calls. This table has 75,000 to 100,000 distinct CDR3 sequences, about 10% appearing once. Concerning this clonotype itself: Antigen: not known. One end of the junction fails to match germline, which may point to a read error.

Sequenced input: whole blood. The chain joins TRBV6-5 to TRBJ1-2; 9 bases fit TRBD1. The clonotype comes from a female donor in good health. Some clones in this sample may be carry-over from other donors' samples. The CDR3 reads CASSYSPPGQGISGYTF. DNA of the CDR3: TGTGCCAGCAGCTACTCGCCTCCGGGACAGGGAATTAGTGGCTACACCTTC.